The T cell receptor (beta chain) described here comes from a study of T cell clones after liver transplantation. On the study more broadly: Three of eight recipients were HCV-positive; others had non-autoimmune, non-viral indications. Regarding the study as a whole: Post-transplant time points were not standardized, so conclusions are preliminary. Low donor cell numbers restricted donor-reactive repertoire measurement in a couple of subjects.

As regards this clone: The antigen remains unidentified. This sample includes further DNA sequences coding for the same CDR3.

Sequencing used immunoSEQ multiplex PCR; TCRdb keeps in-frame clones, though not all of them. The sample carries approximately 51,000 clones, roughly nine tenths recorded once. CDR1 is MNHEY and CDR2 is SMNVEV in the germline V gene (reference sequence). This CDR3 comprises 13 residues. V was pared by 3 bases and J by 0 bases, with 5 bases between. The sample consisted of CD8+ T cells from blood, taken 12 months after liver transplant. The sequence was obtained from a human patient who received a liver transplant. These T cells may partly come from the graft donor. The V call is TRBV27, the J call TRBJ1-1; no clear D gene. CDR3 nucleotides: TGTGCCAGCAGTTTTTCCGTGAACACTGAAGCTTTCTTT. It codes for CASSFSVNTEAFF.